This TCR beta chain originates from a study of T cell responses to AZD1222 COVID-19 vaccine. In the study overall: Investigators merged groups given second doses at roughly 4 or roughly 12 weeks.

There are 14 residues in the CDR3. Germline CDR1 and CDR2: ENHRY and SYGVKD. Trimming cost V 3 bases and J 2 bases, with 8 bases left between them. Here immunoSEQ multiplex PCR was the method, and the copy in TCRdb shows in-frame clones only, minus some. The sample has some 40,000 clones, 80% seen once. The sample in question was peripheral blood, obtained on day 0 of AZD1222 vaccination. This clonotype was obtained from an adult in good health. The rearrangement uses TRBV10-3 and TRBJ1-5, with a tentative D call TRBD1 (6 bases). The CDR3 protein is CAISEGGGNQPQHF. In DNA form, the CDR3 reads TGTGCCATCAGTGAAGGGGGGGGCAATCAGCCCCAGCATTTT.